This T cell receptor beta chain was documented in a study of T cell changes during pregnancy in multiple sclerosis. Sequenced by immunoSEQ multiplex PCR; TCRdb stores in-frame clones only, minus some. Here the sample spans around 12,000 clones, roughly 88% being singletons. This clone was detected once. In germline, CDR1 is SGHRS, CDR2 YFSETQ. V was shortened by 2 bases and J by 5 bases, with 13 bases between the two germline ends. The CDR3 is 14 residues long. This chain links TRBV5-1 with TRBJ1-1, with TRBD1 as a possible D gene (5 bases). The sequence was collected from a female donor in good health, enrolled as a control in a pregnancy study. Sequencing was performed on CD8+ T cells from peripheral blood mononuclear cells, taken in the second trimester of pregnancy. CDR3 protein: CASSLRGARTEAFF. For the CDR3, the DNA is TGCGCCAGCAGCTTAAGGGGCGCGAGGACTGAAGCTTTCTTT.